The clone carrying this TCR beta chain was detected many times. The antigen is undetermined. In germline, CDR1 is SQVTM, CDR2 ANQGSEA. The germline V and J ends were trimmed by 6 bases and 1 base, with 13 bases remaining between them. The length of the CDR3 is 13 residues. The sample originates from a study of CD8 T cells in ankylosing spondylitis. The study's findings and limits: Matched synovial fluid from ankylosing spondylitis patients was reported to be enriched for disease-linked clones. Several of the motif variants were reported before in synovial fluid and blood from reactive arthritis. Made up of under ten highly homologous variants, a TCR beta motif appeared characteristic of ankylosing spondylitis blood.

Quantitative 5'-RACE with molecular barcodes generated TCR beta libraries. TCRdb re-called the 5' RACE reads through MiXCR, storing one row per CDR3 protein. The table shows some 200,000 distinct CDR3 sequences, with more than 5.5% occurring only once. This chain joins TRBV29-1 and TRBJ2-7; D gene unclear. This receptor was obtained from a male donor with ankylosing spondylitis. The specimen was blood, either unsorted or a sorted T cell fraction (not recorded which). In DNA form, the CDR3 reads TGCAGCGTAATGGCCGGGCAGTCCTACGAGCAGTACTTC. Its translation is CSVMAGQSYEQYF.